Listed here are 32 T cell receptor beta chains from one sample, sequenced in a study of regulatory T cells in long-lasting Graves disease. Sequencing libraries for TCR beta were prepared with iRepertoire HTBI primers and Arm-PCR of CDR3 regions. TCRdb analysed the multiplex PCR reads with MiXCR anew, one entry per CDR3 protein. This table holds hundreds of thousands of distinct CDR3 sequences, around 16% found once. Time point noted: newly diagnosed GD, antithyroid drugs for less than 3 months. Scientists built the TCR library using RNA that was extracted from PBMCs. The specimen was peripheral blood mononuclear cells (PBMCs), collected at new diagnosis, from a patient treated with antithyroid drugs. All receptors come from a female donor with Graves disease.

The V and J genes are TRBV15 and TRBJ2-7, with 9 nucleotides matching TRBD2. With V trimmed by 0 bases and J by 2 bases, 5 bases remained unmatched. The CDR3 has 16 residues. Per germline, CDR1 LNHNV and CDR2 YYDKDF (reference sequence). The CDR3 bases are TGTGCCACCAGCAGAGATCGGGCTAGCGGGACCTACGAGCAGTACTTC. Translated: CATSRDRASGTYEQYF. The full variable domain, rest sourced from reference TRBV15 and TRBJ2-7, is DAMVIQNPRYQVTQFGKPVTLSCSQTLNHNVMYWYQQKSSQAPKLLFHYYDKDFNNEADTPDNFQSRRPNTSFCFLDIRSPGLGDTAMYLCATSRDRASGTYEQYFGPGTRLTVT.

In its sample, this clonotype was seen many times. The V gene is TRBV6-5, the J gene TRBJ2-2; 14 nucleotides match TRBD2. This CDR3 has 17 amino acids. CDR1 and CDR2 (germline): MNHEY, SVGAGI. J was trimmed by 1 base and V by 2 bases; bases with no gene match: 0. This CDR3 reads CASSYGTSGRNTGELFF. In DNA form, the CDR3 reads TGTGCCAGCAGTTACGGGACTAGCGGGAGGAACACCGGGGAGCTGTTTTTT.

A few counts support this clonotype. V is TRBV20-1 and J is TRBJ2-4, with D perhaps being TRBD1 or TRBD2 (5 bases each). V was cut by 2 bases and J by 0 bases, with 11 bases left in between. Germline assignment: CDR1 DFQATT and CDR2 SNEGSKA (reference sequence). This CDR3 is built from 15 residues. The CDR3 DNA reads TGCAGTGCTAGACCTAGGGACCTAGCCAAAAACATTCAGTACTTC. Amino acid sequence: CSARPRDLAKNIQYF.

This clonotype was recorded many times. V and J are TRBV11-2 and TRBJ2-5, with D unclear. This CDR3 is 16 amino acids long. CDR1 and CDR2 from the germline V gene are SGHAT and FQNNGV. Deletions cut 3 bases from V and 3 bases from J, with 17 bases between. Here the CDR3 reads CASSFRLLGSEETQYF. The CDR3 DNA follows: TGTGCCAGCAGCTTCCGCCTCTTGGGGTCGGAAGAGACCCAGTACTTC. Using reference TRBV11-2 and TRBJ2-5 for the parts outside the CDR3, the full variable domain is EAGVAQSPRYKIIEKRQSVAFWCNPISGHATLYWYQQILGQGPKLLIQFQNNGVVDDSQLPKDRFSAERLKGVDSTLKIQPAKLEDSAVYLCASSFRLLGSEETQYFGPGTRLLVL.

The J gene is TRBJ2-5, the V gene TRBV5-1; 13 bases are shared with TRBD2. The CDR3 runs 15 residues. J was trimmed by 3 bases and V by 3 bases; bases with no gene match: 2. CDR1 is SGHRS and CDR2 is YFSETQ in the germline V gene. CDR3 nucleotides: TGCGCCAGCAGCTGGGGGACTAGCGGGGAAGAGACCCAGTACTTC. Protein product: CASSWGTSGEETQYF.

The chain uses TRBV6-2 or TRBV6-3 and TRBJ2-7; maybe TRBD1 (5 bases). Germline V lookup: CDR1 MNHEY, CDR2 SVGEGT. There are 14 residues in the CDR3. V was pared by 7 bases and J by 3 bases, with 16 bases between. The CDR3 DNA reads TGTGCCAGCAAGGGGCTCCATGTCGTCTACGAGCAGTACTTC. It translates to CASKGLHVVYEQYF.

This clonotype has ten or more counts. A read error may account for a junction end that differs from germline. V is TRBV11-2 and J is TRBJ1-1; D is uncertain. The CDR3 totals 14 residues. Germline V lookup: CDR1 SGHAT, CDR2 FQNNGV. CDR3 in amino acids: CASSLGAANTDAFF. The CDR3 DNA sequence: TGTGCCAGCAGCTTAGGGGCAGCGAACACTGATGCTTTCTTT.

The chain has TRBV12-3 or TRBV12-4 and TRBJ2-3, with TRBD2 matching over 11 bases. Trimming took 3 bases from V and 6 from J; bases not matched to a gene: 11. The CDR3 loop spans 17 amino acids. CDR3 nucleotides: TGTGCCAGCAGTTTCCGGTCACTAGCGGGAGTAACTGATACGCAGTATTTT. This codes for CASSFRSLAGVTDTQYF.

The table lists this clonotype with many counts. The chain has TRBV6-2 or TRBV6-3 and TRBJ1-1; D is uncertain. The ends were cut back, 8 bases at V and 5 bases at J, with 9 bases in the middle. The CDR3 sequence is 11 residues long. CDR1 MNHEY and CDR2 SVGEGT come from the germline V gene. CDR3 coding DNA: TGTGCCAGCGGAGGAGTTACTGAAGCTTTCTTT. It yields the protein CASGGVTEAFF.

There are many counts of this clonotype. This chain joins TRBV5-1 and TRBJ1-1, with D uncertain. The ends were cut back, 2 bases at V and 0 bases at J, with 11 bases in the middle. There are 15 residues in the CDR3. CDR1 and CDR2 (germline): SGHRS, YFSETQ. The CDR3 here is CASSFTGPMNTEAFF. CDR3 in DNA: TGCGCCAGCAGCTTCACCGGGCCTATGAACACTGAAGCTTTCTTT.

The table lists this clonotype with a few counts. CDR3 protein: CASSRRGGSSSGNTIYF. DNA for the CDR3: TGTGCCAGCAGCCGGCGGGGGGGCTCGAGTTCTGGAAACACCATATATTTT. The chain recombines TRBV12-3 or TRBV12-4 with TRBJ1-3; TRBD1 might be the D (6 bases). The CDR3 has 17 residues. The V end was cut by 6 bases, the J end by 1 base, with 19 bases between.

Many counts were recorded for this clonotype. The V gene is TRBV5-1, the J gene TRBJ1-1; D remains unclear. This CDR3 spans 15 amino acids. Germline CDR1 and CDR2: SGHRS and YFSETQ. Trimming removed 4 bases from V and 0 bases from J, with 13 bases in between. The DNA for the CDR3 is TGCGCCAGCAGCATCCACGGCGTGATGAACACTGAAGCTTTCTTT. It translates to CASSIHGVMNTEAFF.

This clonotype was recorded at least ten times. The chain combines TRBV10-3 with TRBJ1-6; D is uncertain. V shed 5 bases and J shed 5 bases, with 7 bases lying between them. Germline-derived CDR1 and CDR2 are ENHRY and SYGVKD. CDR3 size: 13 residues. CDR3 bases: TGTGCCATCAGTAGGAGGGATAATTCACCCCTCCACTTT. It is translated as CAISRRDNSPLHF.

V is TRBV29-1 and J is TRBJ2-2; TRBD1 agrees at 7 bases. V lost 7 bases to trimming and J lost 2 bases; unmatched junction nucleotides: 10. This CDR3 is built from 15 residues. Germline CDR1 reads SQVTM; CDR2 reads ANQGSEA. CDR3 in DNA: TGCAGCGCTGACCCTGGGACAGCAAACACCGGGGAGCTGTTTTTT. Protein sequence: CSADPGTANTGELFF.

CDR3 region: CASSHLLRVTYEQYF. CDR3 coding DNA: TGTGCCAGCAGCCATCTACTTCGGGTCACCTACGAGCAGTACTTC. The chain uses TRBV4-2 and TRBJ2-7, with unresolved D. Germline CDR1 and CDR2: LGHNA and YNFKEQ. Trimming removed 3 bases from V and 2 bases from J, with 14 bases in between. There are 15 residues in the CDR3.

The chain links TRBV12-3 or TRBV12-4 to TRBJ1-6; D is perhaps TRBD1 (5 bases). V dropped 5 bases and J dropped 4 bases, with 12 bases sitting between them. The CDR3 contains 15 residues. The CDR3 nucleotides read TGTGCCAGCAGTACCCGGACATCGTATAATTCACCCCTCCACTTT. As protein: CASSTRTSYNSPLHF.

Written as DNA, the CDR3 is TGTGCCAGCAGTTCTTTAGGGATCCTCTACGAGCAGTACTTC. Translating gives CASSSLGILYEQYF. The rearrangement uses TRBV6-5 and TRBJ2-7; D gene uncertain. Per germline, CDR1 MNHEY and CDR2 SVGAGI. The CDR3 runs 14 residues. Deletions cut 4 bases from V and 3 bases from J, with 13 bases between.

This clonotype was counted ten times or more. The chain couples TRBV20-1 to TRBJ2-7; D unclear. The CDR3 covers 11 residues. Trimming shortened V by 1 base and J by 5 bases, and 6 bases separated the two germline ends. The germline V gene encodes CDR1 DFQATT and CDR2 SNEGSKA (reference sequence). The CDR3 sequence is CSARVRHEQYF. The CDR3, as DNA: TGCAGTGCTAGAGTCAGACACGAGCAGTACTTC.

This clonotype was detected a few times. The chain employs TRBV4-1 and TRBJ1-3; no firm D call. V lost 8 bases and J 4 bases, leaving 12 bases between the germline ends. Looked up from germline, CDR1 is MGHRA and CDR2 is YSYEKL. The CDR3 length is 13 residues. The CDR3, as DNA: TGCGCCAGCCGACGGGCCCCCGGAAACACCATATATTTT. It specifies CASRRAPGNTIYF.

There are many counts of this clonotype. The rearrangement links TRBV2 to TRBJ1-4; D is possibly TRBD1 (6 bases). The CDR3 spans 16 residues. Germline V gene sequence: CDR1 SNHLY, CDR2 FYNNEI. The V gene lost 8 bases and the J gene lost 11 bases, with 27 bases spanning the gap. The CDR3 region has the DNA TGTGCCAGCTTAAAGTATGGGCCACAGGGCCGGGGGAAACTGTTTTTT. Protein: CASLKYGPQGRGKLFF. Using reference TRBV2 and TRBJ1-4 for the parts outside the CDR3, the full variable domain is EPEVTQTPSHQVTQMGQEVILRCVPISNHLYFYWYRQILGQKVEFLVSFYNNEISEKSEIFDDQFSVERPDGSNFTLKIRSTKLEDSAMYFCASLKYGPQGRGKLFFGSGTQLSVL.

This clonotype was counted many times. The chain joins TRBV15 to TRBJ2-2, with D perhaps matching TRBD1 (6 bases). This CDR3 has 16 amino acids. Looked up from germline, CDR1 is LNHNV and CDR2 is YYDKDF (reference sequence). V was pared by 2 bases and J by 7 bases, with 17 bases between. CDR3 region: CATSRNPDRTLGELFF. For the CDR3, the DNA is TGTGCCACCAGCAGAAATCCGGACAGAACCCTCGGGGAGCTGTTTTTT.

Ten or more counts support this clonotype. The V and J genes are TRBV7-3 and TRBJ2-1, with 14 bases lining up with TRBD2. CDR3 length: 18 residues. The V gene's germline CDR1 is SGHTA and CDR2 FQGTGA. J was trimmed by 0 bases and V by 2 bases; bases with no gene match: 3. CDR3 bases: TGTGCCAGCAGCTTAGGACTAGCGGGGGGTAACTCCTACAATGAGCAGTTCTTC. Residues: CASSLGLAGGNSYNEQFF. Looking up the rest from reference TRBV7-3 and TRBJ2-1 gives the full variable domain: GAGVSQTPSNKVTEKGKYVELRCDPISGHTALYWYRQSLGQGPEFLIYFQGTGAADDSGLPNDRFFAVRPEGSVSTLKIQRTERGDSAVYLCASSLGLAGGNSYNEQFFGPGTRLTVL.

This clonotype was seen repeatedly, ten times or more. The CDR3 nucleotides are TGTGCCAGCAGCCAAACCGGGACAGGGTCGTCGGAGCAGTTCTTC. Its translation is CASSQTGTGSSEQFF. The chain couples TRBV3-1 to TRBJ2-1; 9 bases map to TRBD1. The length of the CDR3 is 15 residues. The V segment lost 2 bases and the J segment 10 bases; nucleotides outside the gene matches: 9. Germline V gene lookup returns CDR1 LGHDT and CDR2 YNNKEL (reference sequence).

This clonotype has ten or more counts. The chain is built from TRBV12-3 or TRBV12-4 and TRBJ1-2; D unclear. The CDR3 sequence is 16 residues long. Between the trimmed V and J ends, which lost 1 base and 1 base, there was a span of 13 bases. This CDR3 reads CASSLGRTTNNYGYTF. CDR3 nucleotides: TGTGCCAGCAGTTTAGGCCGAACGACAAATAACTATGGCTACACCTTC.

This clonotype has at least ten counts. CDR3 sequence (DNA): TGCAGTGCTAGTTCTAGCGGGAGGCGAGAAGAGACCCAGTACTTC. This gives the protein CSASSSGRREETQYF. The V and J genes are TRBV20-1 and TRBJ2-5, with 11 positions matching TRBD2. Germline CDR1 is DFQATT and CDR2 is SNEGSKA (reference sequence). This CDR3 spans 15 amino acids. The V and J ends lost 3 bases and 3 bases, in that order; junction bases with no gene match: 6.

This clonotype was counted between two and nine times. The rearrangement uses TRBV4-3 and TRBJ2-7; 14 bases map to TRBD2. CDR1 and CDR2 (germline): LGHNA, YSLEER. V dropped 3 bases and J dropped 4; count of bases not matched to a gene: 2. The CDR3 is 15 amino acids. Written as DNA, the CDR3 is TGCGCCAGCAGCCACCGACTAGCGGGAGGGTACGAGCAGTACTTC. Protein sequence: CASSHRLAGGYEQYF.

There are many counts of this clonotype. The chain combines TRBV20-1 with TRBJ1-1; the D is unclear. The V gene lost 4 bases and the J gene lost 0 bases, with 3 bases spanning the gap. CDR3 size: 11 residues. CDR1 and CDR2 from the germline V gene are DFQATT and SNEGSKA (reference sequence). The CDR3: CSATVNTEAFF. Here the CDR3 DNA reads TGCAGTGCTACAGTGAACACTGAAGCTTTCTTT.

This clonotype was detected a few times. CDR3 nucleotides: TGTGCCAGCAGTGCACAGGGCGGCAACGTCCTGACTTTC. Its translation: CASSAQGGNVLTF. The chain combines TRBV6-1 with TRBJ2-6, with a possible D match to TRBD1 (6 bases). This CDR3 is built from 13 residues. Trimming removed 4 bases from V and 9 bases from J, with 10 bases in between. Germline CDR1 MNHNS, CDR2 SASEGT.

Ten or more counts support this clonotype. CDR3 region: CASSIKAGGGYNEQFF. CDR3 bases: TGTGCCAGTAGTATCAAAGCGGGAGGGGGTTACAATGAGCAGTTCTTC. The chain combines TRBV19 with TRBJ2-1, with 10 bases fitting TRBD2. The CDR3 runs 16 residues. Germline assignment: CDR1 LNHDA and CDR2 SQIVND (reference sequence). With 3 bases clipped from V and 4 bases from J, the junction kept 6 bases outside the gene matches.

Of note for this clonotype: This may be a read error, as it is one base from a much larger clone. The chain joins TRBV7-3 to TRBJ2-1; TRBD2 matches at 10 bases. From germline, CDR1 is SGHTA and CDR2 FQGTGA. The CDR3 covers 15 residues. CDR3 sequence reads: CACSHVALAGGAGFF. DNA of the CDR3: TGTGCCTGCAGCCACGTCGCCTTAGCGGGAGGAGCGGGGTTCTTC.

This clonotype came up many times. This chain connects TRBV29-1 to TRBJ2-7, with 11 bases that match TRBD1. This CDR3 spans 13 amino acids. Germline CDR1 is SQVTM and CDR2 is ANQGSEA. Germline trimming cut 6 bases from V and 2 bases from J; bases unmatched to any gene: 3. The chain's CDR3 is CSVLGQGAYEQYF. CDR3 sequence (DNA): TGCAGCGTACTGGGACAGGGGGCCTACGAGCAGTACTTC.

The chain joins TRBV2 to TRBJ1-5; 8 bases map to TRBD1. CDR1 is SNHLY, CDR2 FYNNEI, per germline. The CDR3 covers 14 residues. Here the CDR3 reads CATSRGQIERPQHF. DNA for the CDR3: TGTGCGACCAGCAGGGGGCAAATTGAACGGCCCCAGCATTTT.